This section outlines one T cell receptor (beta chain) sequence together with its context. Its matching antigen is unknown. The junction had 13 bases not matched to a gene; V was cut back by 4 bases and J by 5 bases. CDR3 size: 16 residues. The germline V gene encodes CDR1 SGHNT and CDR2 YYREEE (reference sequence). These data come from a study of OX40 agonist ivuxolimab in advanced cancers. On the study more broadly: Participants, 65% to 85% male, averaged roughly 60 years of age, ranging from about 23 to 79.

Clones were read by immunoSEQ multiplex PCR, and TCRdb kept only the in-frame ones, dropping some. The top ten clones hold around 1% of a sample with 60,000 to 90,000 clones, roughly nine tenths of them seen once. Study observations and caveats: The study observed clonal expansion of CD4+ and CD8+ blood T cells by week 6 at 0.1 to 3.0 mg/kg.

On cycle 4 day 1 and cycle 7 day 1, as well as at baseline, blood was sampled. This chain joins TRBV5-4 and TRBJ2-7; TRBD2 aligns across 9 bases. This sequence originates from an adult with an advanced solid tumor such as melanoma, head and neck, liver or kidney cancer. Source: CD4+ or CD8+ T cells sorted from blood, taken in a trial of the OX40 agonist ivuxolimab. The CDR3 DNA reads TGTGCCAGCAGCCCGAGGGCGGGGGGGGTTGGCAACGAGCAGTACTTC. This sequence encodes CASSPRAGGVGNEQYF.